This TCR beta chain was captured in a study of shared T cell receptors in the human thymus. Germline CDR1 reads SGHTA; CDR2 reads FQGNSA. The CDR3 extends over 17 amino acids. With 5 bases clipped from V and 8 bases from J, the junction kept 11 bases outside the gene matches. This table comes from immunoSEQ multiplex PCR, and its TCRdb copy is limited to in-frame clones, with some not included. The table has about 660,000 clones, around 87% seen once; the top ten hold 0.009% to 0.0095%. These same records also appear under a second study, on human thymus T cells.

Input material: thymocytes. The receptor was isolated from a boy less than two years old with a congenital heart defect. The chain uses TRBV7-2 and TRBJ2-3; 15 nucleotides match TRBD2. Written as DNA, the CDR3 is TGTGCCAGCAGCCCCCCCCCTCGGACTAGCGGGAGGGTTACGCAGTATTTT. Translated, it gives CASSPPPRTSGRVTQYF.